This T cell receptor beta chain appears in the sequencing data of a study of blood T cell repertoires in COVID-19. Study overall: The United States, Italy and Spain were the sources of the acute and convalescent COVID-19 samples. T cells, B-cell-depleted T cells, or PBMCs supplied cDNA or gDNA.

CDR3 length equals 15 residues. Germline CDR1 is MNHNS and CDR2 is SASEGT. Losses at the gene ends were 3 bases for V and 12 bases for J; bases not matched to a gene: 10. This clone was counted a single time. Authors' processing steps: Reference gene primers were amplified, and this amplification served to estimate nucleated cell counts. Sequencing used immunoSEQ multiplex PCR; TCRdb keeps in-frame clones, though not all of them. V and J calls plus clone size are reproduced from that table; the DNA served to infer D and trimming. Of 450,000 or so clones in the sample, over 85% were seen once. While infection was still active, Seattle patients were enrolled and then followed longitudinally.

The specimen sequenced was peripheral blood. The chain has TRBV6-1 and TRBJ2-7; 14 bases align to TRBD2. The clonotype comes from a man between 18 and 35 years old with COVID-19, enrolled during active disease. The CDR3 reads CASSDGGLAGAAGYF. The CDR3 DNA reads TGTGCCAGCAGTGACGGGGGACTAGCGGGAGCGGCGGGGTACTTC.